The present TCR beta chain was sequenced within a study of T cell responses to AZD1222 COVID-19 vaccine. About this clone itself: Its specificity is not known.

General observations from the study: An increase in Spike-specific TCR breadth and depth was observed after two AZD1222 doses. Donors skewed white British and female; clonal diversity was possibly underestimated. Regions 160-218 and 743-854 held dominance among vaccine-associated CD4 TCRs, which spanned spike. At baseline, seropositivity was found in only a handful of AZD1222 recipients.

The repertoire was sequenced with immunoSEQ multiplex PCR; TCRdb's copy has only in-frame clones and lacks some. This table has approximately 140,000 clones, approximately 94% appearing once. Germline values: CDR1 LNHDA, CDR2 SQIVND (reference sequence). V was pared by 8 bases and J by 0 bases, with 14 bases between. The CDR3 extends over 15 amino acids. Sequences were derived from peripheral blood, sampled on day 0 of AZD1222 vaccination. The sequence came from an adult in good health. This sequence joins TRBV19 and TRBJ1-5; D is possibly TRBD1 (5 bases). In nucleotides, the CDR3 is TGTGCCAGTCGTCAGGGTGTTAATAGCAATCAGCCCCAGCATTTT. Translated: CASRQGVNSNQPQHF.